The clone carrying this T cell receptor (beta chain) was detected only once. At one boundary the junction diverges from the germline segment, which might be a read error. The repertoire was sequenced with immunoSEQ multiplex PCR; TCRdb's copy has only in-frame clones and lacks some. The sample lists 200,000 to 250,000 clones; 85% to 90% were seen once. The source of the sample is a study of blood T cell repertoires in COVID-19. Background on the study: Nucleic acid was either cDNA or gDNA, and it came from T cells, B-cell-depleted T cells, or PBMCs.

Germline V gene data show CDR1 as SGHTA and CDR2 as FQGNSA. The CDR3 totals 14 residues. The chain is built from TRBV7-2 and TRBJ2-5; 8 nucleotides align to TRBD2. The receptor was isolated from an elderly man with acute or convalescent COVID-19. The sample comprised peripheral blood. CDR3 nucleotides: TGTGCCAGCAGCCTAGCGAGCGGGAGAGAGACCCAGTACTTC. It yields the protein CASSLASGRETQYF.